Sequencing of this T cell receptor beta chain was carried out in a study of T cells in localized non-small cell lung cancer. Here immunoSEQ multiplex PCR was the method, and the copy in TCRdb shows in-frame clones only, minus some. The profile covers tens of thousands of clones, with about 92% appearing a single time and about 6.6% taken by the ten largest. Study findings and constraints: In uninvolved adjacent lung, T cell clonality reached its highest value, exceeding tumor.

This CDR3 contains 15 residues. V lost 6 bases to trimming and J lost 0 bases, with 11 bases between them. Germline assignment: CDR1 MNHNS and CDR2 SASEGT. Comment on this clone: Its antigen remains unknown.

The V and J genes are TRBV6-1 and TRBJ1-4; a possible D gene is TRBD1 (5 bases). The source of this sequence is a female donor at least 60 years old with stage I lung adenocarcinoma. This material consisted of peripheral blood, taken before any cancer treatment. CDR3 loop: CASRDTGATNEKLFF. In DNA form, the CDR3 reads TGTGCCAGCAGGGATACAGGTGCAACTAATGAAAAACTGTTTTTT.